These 21 T cell receptor beta chains originate from one sample sequenced in a study of cytomegalovirus exposure and HLA in healthy donors. Vbeta (60) and Jbeta (13) primers were used in the PCR. Profiling relied on immunoSEQ multiplex PCR, and the TCRdb table lists in-frame clones only, not all of them. The repertoire consists of more than 95,000 clones, with roughly 70% occurring once and the leading ten covering 3% to 4.5%. Sample: PBMCs. Every receptor here comes from a man between 25 and 39 years old in good health and CMV-seronegative.

This clone was seen more than once but under ten times. This chain links TRBV7-6 with TRBJ1-2, with 12 bases aligning to TRBD1. The CDR3 totals 14 residues. With V trimmed by 6 bases and J by 7 bases, 6 bases remained unmatched. Looked up from germline, CDR1 is SGHVS and CDR2 is FNYEAQ. The chain's CDR3 is CASSTGQGAGGYTF. Written as DNA, the CDR3 is TGTGCCAGCAGTACGGGACAGGGGGCGGGTGGCTACACCTTC.

This clone has only a few counts. This chain links TRBV5-6 with TRBJ1-2; D is perhaps TRBD1 (6 bases). In germline, CDR1 is SGHDT, CDR2 YYEEEE. CDR3 length: 14 residues. The V gene lost 3 bases and the J gene lost 3 bases, with 12 bases spanning the gap. The CDR3 sequence: CASSSVQGHYGYTF. In DNA, the CDR3 is TGTGCCAGCAGCTCAGTGCAGGGGCACTATGGCTACACCTTC.

Of note for this clone: Other DNA sequences in this specimen translate into the identical CDR3. The chain uses TRBV7-2 and TRBJ1-1; D call uncertain. This CDR3 contains 13 residues. Trimming took off 4 bases at V and 0 bases at J, with 6 bases between the two ends. Germline CDR1 is SGHTA and CDR2 is FQGNSA. Written as DNA, the CDR3 is TGTGCCAGCAGCTACACCATGAACACTGAAGCTTTCTTT. Protein: CASSYTMNTEAFF.

The chain carries TRBV5-6 and TRBJ2-7; D possibly corresponds to TRBD1 (5 bases). The CDR3 is made up of 14 amino acids. V was pared by 2 bases and J by 1 base, with 10 bases between. From germline, CDR1 is SGHDT and CDR2 YYEEEE. The CDR3 region has the DNA TGTGCCAGCAGCTTCCCCAGGGAATCCTACGAGCAGTACTTC. It encodes CASSFPRESYEQYF.

A few counts support this clone. The chain has TRBV5-1 and TRBJ1-3, with TRBD1 identical over 7 bases. The germline CDR1 and CDR2 sequences are SGHRS and YFSETQ. The CDR3 covers 12 residues. V was clipped by 6 bases and J by 7 bases; unmatched bases: 4. The CDR3 DNA follows: TGCGCCAGCATGGACAGGACCAACACCATATATTTT. Translating it yields CASMDRTNTIYF.

This chain uses TRBV7-9 with TRBJ2-5; 8 bases match TRBD1. CDR3 length: 14 residues. From germline, CDR1 is SEHNR and CDR2 FQNEAQ (reference sequence). Trimming cost V 5 bases and J 1 base; bases outside gene matches: 3. The CDR3 region is CASSRQGAQETQYF. DNA of the CDR3: TGTGCCAGCAGCCGCCAGGGGGCCCAAGAGACCCAGTACTTC.

This clone was seen a few times. J is TRBJ2-5 and V is TRBV9; perhaps TRBD1 as D (5 bases). This CDR3 spans 15 amino acids. Trimming cost V 4 bases and J 1 base, with 14 bases left between them. Germline CDR1 reads SGDLS; CDR2 reads YYNGEE. This CDR3 is CASSPKGESQETQYF. For the CDR3, the DNA is TGTGCCAGCAGCCCCAAAGGGGAAAGCCAAGAGACCCAGTACTTC.

The V and J genes are TRBV6-5 and TRBJ1-2, with 8 nucleotides matching TRBD1. This CDR3 is 13 amino acids long. The germline V gene encodes CDR1 MNHEY and CDR2 SVGAGI. With 6 bases clipped from V and 6 bases from J, the junction kept 6 bases outside the gene matches. The CDR3 DNA reads TGTGCCAGCAGATTAGGACAGGGAGATGGCTACACCTTC. This codes for CASRLGQGDGYTF.

This clone was counted between two and nine times. V usage is TRBV27 and J usage is TRBJ2-7; TRBD2 matches 11 bases. The junction had 2 bases not matched to a gene; V was cut back by 5 bases and J by 2 bases. There are 14 residues in the CDR3. Germline CDR1 is MNHEY and CDR2 is SMNVEV (reference sequence). CDR3 DNA: TGTGCCAGCAGTCTGGGACTAGCGGCCTACGAGCAGTACTTC. Translated, it gives CASSLGLAAYEQYF.

This chain links TRBV5-5 with TRBJ1-5; D is perhaps TRBD1 (5 bases). Germline V lookup: CDR1 SGHKS, CDR2 YYEKEE (reference sequence). Trimming pared 4 bases from V and 0 bases from J, leaving 8 bases between. The CDR3 is 14 amino acids. CDR3 coding DNA: TGTGCCAGCAGCCGGACATTTAGCAATCAGCCCCAGCATTTT. Its protein product is CASSRTFSNQPQHF.

The chain combines TRBV6-1 with TRBJ1-2; 10 bases agree with TRBD1. V gave up 0 bases and J gave up 5 bases; unmatched junction bases: 15. This CDR3 comprises 19 residues. From germline, CDR1 is MNHNS and CDR2 SASEGT. As DNA, the CDR3 is TGTGCCAGCAGTGAAGCCCGTTACCGGGACAGGGGTTTTGGGTATGGCTACACCTTC. Translated, it gives CASSEARYRDRGFGYGYTF.

The chain combines TRBV5-5 with TRBJ2-5, with D tentatively TRBD2 (5 bases). Germline CDR1 reads SGHKS; CDR2 reads YYEKEE (reference sequence). This CDR3 has 14 amino acids. V dropped 5 bases and J dropped 3 bases, with 14 bases sitting between them. CDR3: CASRRRGREETQYF. Written as DNA, the CDR3 is TGTGCCAGCAGGAGACGCGGGCGGGAAGAGACCCAGTACTTC.

About this clone: The CDR3 does not end in the conserved phenylalanine or tryptophan, so this is likely a read error. The DNA is left out, because the CDR3 cannot be placed on it with certainty; the CDR3 is given as TCRdb lists it. The gene calls are TRBV6-5 and TRBJ1-1; TRBD1 is the table's D call and was not checked against the DNA. The CDR3 numbers 12 amino acids, ends counted. Germline-derived CDR1 and CDR2 are MNHEY and SVGAGI. The CDR3 here is CAAGKISGISHL.

This clone occurred a few times. This chain connects TRBV10-3 to TRBJ2-7; the match to TRBD1 covers 10 bases. The CDR3 has 14 residues. CDR1 and CDR2 (germline): ENHRY, SYGVKD. V lost 3 bases and J lost 12; bases outside the gene matches: 11. The CDR3 bases are TGTGCCATCAGTGATTCTCCGGGACAGGGGAGGAGGTACTTC. It specifies CAISDSPGQGRRYF.

A few counts support this clone. This chain connects TRBV5-5 to TRBJ2-1; 7 bases match TRBD2. V was clipped by 3 bases and J by 8 bases; unmatched bases: 14. Germline-derived CDR1 and CDR2 are SGHKS and YYEKEE (reference sequence). The CDR3 extends over 16 amino acids. The CDR3 region is CASSSIGRASGDEQFF. In nucleotides, the CDR3 is TGTGCCAGCAGCTCCATCGGTAGGGCTAGCGGAGATGAGCAGTTCTTC. The full variable domain, its missing parts supplied by reference TRBV5-5 and TRBJ2-1, is DAGVTQSPTHLIKTRGQQVTLRCSPISGHKSVSWYQQVLGQGPQFIFQYYEKEERGRGNFPDRFSARQFPNYSSELNVNALLLGDSALYLCASSSIGRASGDEQFFGPGTRLTVL.

This chain joins TRBV2 and TRBJ1-1; D perhaps matches TRBD1 (5 bases). Trimming took 8 bases from V and 5 from J, leaving 21 bases between them. Germline-derived CDR1 and CDR2 are SNHLY and FYNNEI. The CDR3 runs 15 residues. CDR3 sequence: CASGPRGGTGTEAFF. CDR3 bases: TGTGCCAGCGGCCCCCGGGGAGGGACGGGAACTGAAGCTTTCTTT.

The chain links TRBV6-1 to TRBJ1-3; D may be TRBD1 (6 bases). There are 15 residues in the CDR3. Germline values: CDR1 MNHNS, CDR2 SASEGT. V lost 6 bases, J lost 0 bases, and 12 bases lay in between. The CDR3 DNA is TGTGCCAGCAGCGGACAGCTCGGCTCTGGAAACACCATATATTTT. Translated: CASSGQLGSGNTIYF.

This rearrangement joins TRBV30 to TRBJ2-7; TRBD1 aligns across 8 bases. There are 12 residues in the CDR3. The germline V gene encodes CDR1 GTSNPN and CDR2 SVGIG (reference sequence). The trim removed 5 bases at V and 2 bases at J, leaving 2 bases unmatched. The CDR3 sequence is CAWQQGAYEQYF. The CDR3 bases are TGTGCCTGGCAACAGGGGGCCTACGAGCAGTACTTC.

This clone was seen once. The genes are TRBV27 and TRBJ1-4, with 7 bases lining up with TRBD1. Germline V gene lookup returns CDR1 MNHEY and CDR2 SMNVEV (reference sequence). The V gene end was trimmed by 8 bases and the J gene end by 6 bases; junction bases not matched to a gene: 9. The CDR3 length is 14 residues. In nucleotides, the CDR3 is TGTGCCAGCGCCTACGGGACAGACTATGAAAAACTGTTTTTT. Translating it yields CASAYGTDYEKLFF.

Comments on this clone: At one boundary the junction diverges from the germline segment, which might be a read error. This chain links TRBV7-9 with TRBJ2-7, with D perhaps matching TRBD2 (5 bases). CDR1 SEHNR and CDR2 FQNEAQ come from the germline V gene (reference sequence). The CDR3 totals 15 residues. The CDR3 sequence is CSSSPPDIALDEQYF. CDR3 nucleotides: TGTTCCAGCAGCCCACCTGACATAGCGTTGGACGAGCAGTACTTC.

The CDR3 nucleotides read TGCGCCAGCAGCCAAACAAAACTCGAGAAGCGGACAGGGGGCACCGGGGAGCTGTTTTTT. Amino acid sequence: CASSQTKLEKRTGGTGELFF. The chain has TRBV4-3 and TRBJ2-2, with 10 bases lining up with TRBD1. CDR1 and CDR2 from the germline V gene are LGHNA and YSLEER. V lost 2 bases to trimming and J lost 4 bases; unmatched junction nucleotides: 16. CDR3 size: 20 residues.